This TCR beta chain derives from a study of T cell responses to AZD1222 COVID-19 vaccine. There are 16 residues in the CDR3. Germline V gene lookup returns CDR1 LGHNA and CDR2 YNFKEQ. The V and J ends lost 2 bases and 4 bases, in that order; junction bases with no gene match: 4. Assay: immunoSEQ multiplex PCR; the TCRdb copy retains only in-frame clones and omits some. The table has around 150,000 clones, 92% seen once; the top ten hold around 0.99%. The clonotype was recovered from an adult who received the AZD1222 COVID-19 vaccine. The input for sequencing was peripheral blood, taken 28 days after the second AZD1222 dose. This chain links TRBV4-2 with TRBJ2-5; TRBD2 matches 13 bases. The CDR3 loop reads CASSQRGLAGRETQYF. CDR3 nucleotides: TGTGCCAGCAGCCAACGGGGACTAGCGGGGAGAGAGACCCAGTACTTC.